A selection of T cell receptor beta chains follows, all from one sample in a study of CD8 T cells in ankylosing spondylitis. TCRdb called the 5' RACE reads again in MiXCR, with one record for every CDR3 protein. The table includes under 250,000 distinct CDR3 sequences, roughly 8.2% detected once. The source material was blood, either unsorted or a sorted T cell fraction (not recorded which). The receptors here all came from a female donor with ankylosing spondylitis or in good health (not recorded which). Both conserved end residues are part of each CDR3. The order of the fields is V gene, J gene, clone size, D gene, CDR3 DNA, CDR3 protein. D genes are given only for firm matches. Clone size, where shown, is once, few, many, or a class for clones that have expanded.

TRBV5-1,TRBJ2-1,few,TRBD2,TGCGCCAGCAGCTTCCGGACTAGCGGGACCTACAATGAGCAGTTCTTC,CASSFRTSGTYNEQFF
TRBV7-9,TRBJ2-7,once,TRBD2,TGTGCCAGCAGCTTAATCCTAGCGGGAGACGTCGACGAGCAGTACTTC,CASSLILAGDVDEQYF
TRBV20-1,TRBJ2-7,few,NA,TGCAGTGCTAACGATAGGAAAGAATCGGGTCGGGGCGAGCAGTACTTC,CSANDRKESGRGEQYF
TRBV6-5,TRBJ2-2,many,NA,TGTGCCAGCAGTTACTCACCGGACGGTAACGGGGAGCTGTTTTTT,CASSYSPDGNGELFF
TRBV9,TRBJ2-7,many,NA,TGTGCCAGCAGCGTAGCCAGGGGCCGCTACGAGCAGTACTTC,CASSVARGRYEQYF
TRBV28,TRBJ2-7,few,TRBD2,TGTGCCAGCAGTTTCGGGACTAGCGGGAGCCACGAGCAGTACTTC,CASSFGTSGSHEQYF
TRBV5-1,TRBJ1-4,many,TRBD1,TGCGCCAGCAGCCCGACAGGGACTAATGAAAAACTGTTTTTT,CASSPTGTNEKLFF
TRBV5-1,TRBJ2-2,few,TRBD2,TGCGCCAGCAGCCGGGACTACCCGGCCGGGGAGCTGTTTTTT,CASSRDYPAGELFF
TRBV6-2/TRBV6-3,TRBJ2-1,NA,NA,TGTGCCACCCTACCGGCCTCCACCAATGAGCAGTTCTTC,CATLPASTNEQFF
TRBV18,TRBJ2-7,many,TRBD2,TGTGCCAGCTCCCCGGGGGGATGGGGCTACGAGCAGTACTTC,CASSPGGWGYEQYF
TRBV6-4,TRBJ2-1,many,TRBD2,TGTGCCAGCAGCGGACTAGCGGGGCCTCCTAACAATGAGCAGTTCTTC,CASSGLAGPPNNEQFF
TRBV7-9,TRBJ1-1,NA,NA,TGTGCCAGCAGGGGAAGGGATAACACTGAAGCTTTCTTT,CASRGRDNTEAFF
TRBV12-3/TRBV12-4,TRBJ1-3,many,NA,TGTGCCAGCAGTTTGGGGGGTAATGGAAACACCATATATTTT,CASSLGGNGNTIYF
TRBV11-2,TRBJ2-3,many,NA,TGTGCCAGCAGCTTAGTCCCAGATACGCAGTATTTT,CASSLVPDTQYF
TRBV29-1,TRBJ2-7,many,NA,TGCAGCGTTGTGGGCAGGCATGTAGACGAGCAGTACTTC,CSVVGRHVDEQYF
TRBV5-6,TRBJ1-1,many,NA,TGTGCCAGCAGCTTCGGGGGCTCAGGACGGGCAAACACTGAAGCTTTCTTT,CASSFGGSGRANTEAFF
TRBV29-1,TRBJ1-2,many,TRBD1,TGCAGCGGAACTTTCAGGGCAGGGGGCGCAAATTCGGGCGGCTACACCTTC,CSGTFRAGGANSGGYTF
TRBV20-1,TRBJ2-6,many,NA,TGCAGTGCCATACCCGCAGGGGCAGGGGCCAACGTCCTGACTTTC,CSAIPAGAGANVLTF
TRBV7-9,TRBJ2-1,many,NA,TGTGCCAGCAGCCCCCCGACCTACAATGAGCAGTTCTTC,CASSPPTYNEQFF
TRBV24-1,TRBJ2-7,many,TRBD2,TGTGCCACCAGTGACCCTCTTCTGGGCGGGCGGGAGGAGACCCACGAGCAGTACTTC,CATSDPLLGGREETHEQYF
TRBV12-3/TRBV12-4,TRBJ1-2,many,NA,TGTGCCAGCAGTTTAGTTTACAGAGATGGCTACACCTTC,CASSLVYRDGYTF
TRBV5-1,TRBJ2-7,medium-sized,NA,TGCGCCAGCAGCTCGTCGAGCTACGAGCAGTACTTC,CASSSSSYEQYF
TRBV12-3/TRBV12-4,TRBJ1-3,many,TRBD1,TGTGCCAGCAGTTCCGCCTCCGGGACAGGGGCCGGAAACACCATATATTTT,CASSSASGTGAGNTIYF
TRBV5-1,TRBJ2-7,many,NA,TGCGCCAGCAGCTTGGATATAGGGGTGAGCGAGCAGTACTTC,CASSLDIGVSEQYF
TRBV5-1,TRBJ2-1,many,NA,TGCGCCAGCAGCTTAGGGCTATTCCCCTCCAATGAGCAGTTCTTC,CASSLGLFPSNEQFF
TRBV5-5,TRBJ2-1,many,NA,TGTGCCAGCTTCGAAGGGTACAATGAGCAGTTCTTC,CASFEGYNEQFF